Below, 25 T cell receptor beta chains from the same sample are listed, as sequenced in a study of T cells in women clearing cervical HPV infection. Assay used: immunoSEQ multiplex PCR; TCRdb lists only in-frame clones, some missing. The sample's table shows fewer than 50,000 clones. Sequenced material: blood buffy coat. The receptors stem from a woman aged 18 to 75 with a cervical HPV16 infection that either progressed to CIN3+ or cleared (not recorded which).

As regards this clone: The read falls 3 residues short of the CDR3 end, and the missing part is taken from the germline J gene. This CDR3 is also generated by other DNA sequences in the sample. The rearrangement links TRBV30 to TRBJ1-6; D is undetermined. This CDR3 contains 13 residues. Trimming removed 4 bases at V and 7 bases at J, with 11 bases between. Germline V CDR1 and CDR2: GTSNPN, SVGIG (reference sequence). CDR3 amino acids: CAWKGQPNSPLHF. The sequenced part of the CDR3 DNA is TGTGCCTGGAAGGGTCAGCCGAATTCACCC.

In regard to this clone: The read halts 3 residues ahead of the CDR3 end, with the missing end drawn from the germline J gene. The rearrangement links TRBV7-3 to TRBJ2-1, with 11 bases fitting TRBD2. Germline-derived CDR1 and CDR2 are SGHTA and FQGTGA. The junction had 11 bases not matched to a gene; V was cut back by 4 bases and J by 9 bases. CDR3 length: 16 amino acids. The CDR3 protein is CASSSGLAGPTSEQFF. CDR3 bases read: TGTGCCAGCAGCTCCGGACTAGCGGGTCCGACGAGTGAG.

On this clone: The CDR3 extends 3 residues past the end of the read, so its final part is completed from the germline J gene. The gene calls are TRBV4-1 and TRBJ1-1; perhaps TRBD1 as D (5 bases). This CDR3 has 14 amino acids. Trimming stripped 2 bases from V and 5 bases from J, with 12 bases between. Germline CDR1 is MGHRA and CDR2 is YSYEKL. The sequenced CDR3 bases are TGCGCCAGCAGCCAAACCAGGGTCGGGACTGAA. Translation gives CASSQTRVGTE. In full, the CDR3 is CASSQTRVGTEAFF.

About this clone itself: From the germline J gene comes the end of the CDR3, since the read stops 3 residues before it. V usage is TRBV19 and J usage is TRBJ1-3; unclear D gene. Germline CDR1 and CDR2: LNHDA and SQIVND (reference sequence). The CDR3 spans 14 residues. With 7 bases removed from V and 0 bases from J, the gap between germline ends came to 10 bases. The CDR3 here is CASKMANSGNTIYF. Incomplete CDR3 DNA: TGTGCCAGTAAGATGGCCAACTCTGGAAACACC.

Comment on this clone: The read ends 3 residues shy of where the CDR3 ends; the end is completed using the germline J gene. The chain uses TRBV6-1 and TRBJ1-2; D might be TRBD1 (5 bases). The germline V gene has CDR1 MNHNS and CDR2 SASEGT. The ends were cut back, 4 bases at V and 4 bases at J, with 10 bases in the middle. The CDR3 has 13 residues. CDR3 in amino acids: CASSGGGSYGYTF. Incomplete CDR3 DNA: TGTGCCAGCAGTGGGGGGGGAAGCTATGGC.

CDR3 loop: CASSAGTVHQETQYF. The sequenced CDR3 bases are TGTGCCAGCAGCGCTGGGACAGTCCACCAAGAGACC. The chain uses TRBV9 and TRBJ2-5; 7 bases map to TRBD1. The read ends 3 residues early relative to the CDR3; the germline J gene fills the gap. Germline V gene lookup returns CDR1 SGDLS and CDR2 YYNGEE. This CDR3 has 15 amino acids. After removal of 3 bases from V and 0 bases from J, the junction contained 5 bases not matched to a gene. The full variable domain, completed using reference TRBV9 and TRBJ2-5, is DSGVTQTPKHLITATGQRVTLRCSPRSGDLSVYWYQQSLDQGLQFLIQYYNGEERAKGNILERFSAQQFPDLHSELNLSSLELGDSALYFCASSAGTVHQETQYFGPGTRLLVL.

As for this clone: The missing CDR3 end, 3 residues past where the read stops, is filled in from the germline J gene. The J gene is TRBJ1-4, the V gene TRBV5-1, with 11 bases that match TRBD1. The CDR3 loop spans 15 amino acids. CDR1 and CDR2 (germline): SGHRS, YFSETQ. The trim removed 4 bases at V and 4 bases at J, leaving 3 bases unmatched. The CDR3: CASSGQGAHNEKLFF. The covered CDR3 bases are TGCGCCAGCAGCGGACAGGGGGCGCATAATGAAAAA.

A note on this clone: Sequencing ends 3 residues short of the CDR3 end; the germline J gene provides the rest. V gene TRBV20-1 combines with J gene TRBJ2-7; the D gene is possibly TRBD1 (5 bases). CDR3 length: 14 amino acids. Germline CDR1 and CDR2: DFQATT and SNEGSKA (reference sequence). Trimming removed 1 base at V and 4 bases at J, with 14 bases between. CDR3: CSARGVGLLYEQYF. CDR3 DNA (partial): TGCAGTGCTAGAGGAGTGGGGCTTTTATACGAG.

Note on this clone: The read terminates 3 residues ahead of where the CDR3 ends, so the germline J gene completes it. This chain uses TRBV7-8 with TRBJ2-1, with 8 bases that match TRBD2. CDR3 length: 17 residues. Germline assignment: CDR1 SGHVS and CDR2 FQNEAQ. V shed 4 bases, J shed 7 bases, and the junction held 15 bases outside the gene matches. CDR3 DNA (partial): TGTGCCAGCAGCTCAAGGGGGGGTAGCGGGATTTTAAATGAG. Protein sequence: CASSSRGGSGILNE. From start to end, the CDR3 is CASSSRGGSGILNEQFF.

Comments on this clone: The sequenced fragment ends 3 residues before the CDR3 boundary, so the rest is inferred from the germline J gene. The chain joins TRBV5-1 to TRBJ1-2; 7 bases map to TRBD1. Looked up from germline, CDR1 is SGHRS and CDR2 is YFSETQ. The CDR3 sequence is 14 residues long. The V segment lost 5 bases and the J segment 4 bases; nucleotides outside the gene matches: 8. The CDR3 sequence is CASSPLDRSYGYTF. The CDR3 bases that were read are TGCGCCAGCAGTCCGTTGGACAGGAGCTATGGC.

Regarding this clone: The read is 3 residues too short to cover the CDR3 end, so that end is filled in from the germline J gene. The chain links TRBV18 to TRBJ1-2; possibly TRBD1 for D (5 bases). This CDR3 is built from 14 residues. From germline, CDR1 is KGHSH and CDR2 LQKENI. The V end was cut by 3 bases, the J end by 3 bases, with 11 bases between. The CDR3 bases that were read are TGTGCCAGCTCACCCCGGTGGGGGGACTATGGC. Its translation is CASSPRWGDYG. The whole CDR3 region reads CASSPRWGDYGYTF.

Note on this clone: Read data end 3 residues before the CDR3 end; the end is taken from the germline J gene. The chain combines TRBV7-9 with TRBJ1-5; 8 nucleotides agree with TRBD1. Germline V CDR1 and CDR2: SEHNR, FQNEAQ (reference sequence). The trim removed 5 bases at V and 5 bases at J, leaving 8 bases unmatched. The CDR3 consists of 15 residues. The CDR3 protein is CASSRTTGGDQPQHF. The DNA read from the CDR3 is TGTGCCAGCAGCCGTACCACAGGGGGAGATCAGCCC.

Concerning this clone: The read is 3 residues too short to cover the CDR3 end, so that end is filled in from the germline J gene. At the DNA level, this CDR3 is encoded by other sequences in the same sample as well. The genes are TRBV5-1 and TRBJ1-1, with D possibly matching TRBD1 (6 bases). Germline CDR1 reads SGHRS; CDR2 reads YFSETQ. V dropped 5 bases and J dropped 0 bases, with 11 bases sitting between them. The CDR3 sequence is 14 residues long. The CDR3 loop reads CASSEDRMNTEAFF. Partial CDR3 DNA: TGCGCCAGCAGTGAGGACAGAATGAACACTGAA. Filled out from reference TRBV5-1 and TRBJ1-1, the complete variable domain reads KAGVTQTPRYLIKTRGQQVTLSCSPISGHRSVSWYQQTPGQGLQFLFEYFSETQRNKGNFPGRFSGRQFSNSRSEMNVSTLELGDSALYLCASSEDRMNTEAFFGQGTRLTVV.

In the case of this clone: The read ends 3 residues before the CDR3 terminus; that terminus is restored from the germline J gene. The rearrangement joins TRBV28 to TRBJ2-3; 10 bases align to TRBD2. The CDR3 has 18 residues. Germline V CDR1 and CDR2: MDHEN, SYDVKM. V lost 5 bases to trimming and J lost 0 bases; unmatched junction nucleotides: 11. Partial CDR3 DNA: TGTGCCAGCAGTCGACGAACTAGCGGGGCCCTTAGCACAGATACG. This encodes CASSRRTSGALSTDT. The full CDR3 protein is CASSRRTSGALSTDTQYF.

Partial CDR3 DNA: TGTGCCAGCAGCTTACAGACTGAA. It codes for CASSLQTE. Given in full, the CDR3 is CASSLQTEAFF. The rearrangement links TRBV5-6 to TRBJ1-1, with D hard to call. The CDR3 extends 3 residues past the end of the read, so its final part is completed from the germline J gene. Trimming removed 2 bases from V and 5 bases from J, with 4 bases in between. The CDR3 sequence is 11 residues long. Germline V gene data show CDR1 as SGHDT and CDR2 as YYEEEE.

In regard to this clone: The read ends 3 residues before the CDR3 terminus; that terminus is restored from the germline J gene. This chain joins TRBV4-1 and TRBJ2-3; tentatively, D is TRBD2 (5 bases). The CDR3 has 15 amino acids. V lost 0 bases and J 6 bases, leaving 13 bases between the germline ends. The germline V gene has CDR1 MGHRA and CDR2 YSYEKL. The CDR3 loop reads CASSQDPSRLDTQYF. Incomplete CDR3 DNA: TGCGCCAGCAGCCAAGATCCTAGCCGGCTGGATACG.

A remark on this clone: The read falls 3 residues short of the CDR3 end, and the missing part is taken from the germline J gene. The chain combines TRBV2 with TRBJ1-5; D is uncertain. Germline CDR1 reads SNHLY; CDR2 reads FYNNEI. This CDR3 contains 15 residues. Trimming removed 6 bases from V and 0 bases from J, with 12 bases in between. Partial CDR3 DNA: TGTGCCAGCAGCGTATCAGGATATAGCAATCAGCCC. Translated: CASSVSGYSNQP. The whole CDR3 protein is CASSVSGYSNQPQHF.

On this clone: Read data end 3 residues before the CDR3 end; the end is taken from the germline J gene. The V call is TRBV25-1, the J call TRBJ2-5, with unresolved D. Trimming removed 7 bases at V and 4 bases at J, with 7 bases between. The CDR3 sequence is 11 residues long. Looked up from germline, CDR1 is MGHDK and CDR2 is SYGVNS. The CDR3 reads CASTQLETQYF. CDR3 DNA (partial): TGTGCCAGCACCCAGTTAGAGACC.

A note on this clone: The read halts 3 residues ahead of the CDR3 end, with the missing end drawn from the germline J gene. Other DNA sequences within the sample encode an identical CDR3. The rearrangement links TRBV29-1 to TRBJ1-3; D is possibly TRBD1 (5 bases). The germline gives CDR1 SQVTM, CDR2 ANQGSEA. Trimming left V 4 bases short and J 3 bases short, with 7 bases between. The length of the CDR3 is 12 residues. CDR3 sequence: CSVGQGGNTIYF. The covered CDR3 bases are TGCAGCGTTGGGCAGGGTGGAAACACC.

On this clone itself: Read coverage stops 3 residues before the CDR3 terminus; the germline J gene supplies the remainder. The chain carries TRBV14 and TRBJ1-1, with 11 bases lining up with TRBD1. Per germline, CDR1 SGHDN and CDR2 FVKESK. This CDR3 comprises 19 residues. After removal of 3 bases from V and 5 bases from J, the junction contained 17 bases not matched to a gene. CDR3 region: CASSQLGGQGARKVTEAFF. The CDR3 DNA, read in part, is TGTGCCAGCAGCCAGTTGGGAGGACAGGGGGCGCGTAAAGTGACTGAA.

For this clone: Read data end 3 residues before the CDR3 end; the end is taken from the germline J gene. The V call is TRBV6-1, the J call TRBJ2-5; D may be TRBD1 (5 bases). V lost 2 bases, J lost 5 bases, and 12 bases lay in between. The germline gives CDR1 MNHNS, CDR2 SASEGT. The CDR3 length is 14 residues. The CDR3 region is CASSENRGGETQYF. The covered CDR3 bases are TGTGCCAGCAGTGAAAATAGGGGCGGTGAGACC.

Details on this clone: The read ends 3 residues before the CDR3 terminus; that terminus is restored from the germline J gene. The chain combines TRBV10-1 with TRBJ1-1; unclear D gene. The CDR3 contains 14 residues. CDR1 and CDR2 (germline): WNHNN, SYGVQD (reference sequence). V shed 2 bases and J shed 4 bases, with 11 bases lying between them. The sequenced CDR3 bases are TGCGCCAGCAGTGAGGGCGTAAAGGGCACTGAA. It yields the protein CASSEGVKGTE. The whole CDR3 is CASSEGVKGTEAFF.

In the case of this clone: The read stops 3 residues short of the end of the CDR3; the missing end is completed from the germline J gene. The V gene is TRBV5-4, the J gene TRBJ2-3; D is possibly TRBD1 (5 bases). V dropped 3 bases and J dropped 6 bases, with 14 bases sitting between them. Germline V gene sequence: CDR1 SGHNT, CDR2 YYREEE (reference sequence). The CDR3 loop spans 14 amino acids. The CDR3 sequence is CASSYRQSPDTQYF. The sequenced CDR3 bases are TGTGCCAGCAGCTATAGACAGTCCCCCGATACG.

A note on this clone: The DNA ends 3 residues before the CDR3 does, and the rest of the CDR3 is filled in from the germline J gene. V is TRBV28 and J is TRBJ2-6; 8 nucleotides align to TRBD1. Unmatched junction bases numbered 9, after V lost 7 bases and J lost 1 base. The germline gives CDR1 MDHEN, CDR2 SYDVKM. This CDR3 spans 17 amino acids. CDR3 DNA (partial): TGTGCCAGCAACGCCGGGACAGGCAAGTCTGGGGCCAACGTC. Translating gives CASNAGTGKSGANV. The CDR3 in full is CASNAGTGKSGANVLTF.

Comment on this clone: The read stops 3 residues short of the end of the CDR3; the missing end is completed from the germline J gene. Within the sample, other DNA sequences also encode this same CDR3. This rearrangement joins TRBV5-1 to TRBJ2-5; 14 bases are shared with TRBD2. Per germline, CDR1 SGHRS and CDR2 YFSETQ. The CDR3 spans 16 residues. V lost 3 bases and J lost 2; bases outside the gene matches: 3. CDR3 region: CASSSGTSGGQETQYF. Incomplete CDR3 DNA: TGCGCCAGCAGCTCGGGGACTAGCGGGGGTCAAGAGACC. The whole variable domain, filled in from reference TRBV5-1 and TRBJ2-5, reads KAGVTQTPRYLIKTRGQQVTLSCSPISGHRSVSWYQQTPGQGLQFLFEYFSETQRNKGNFPGRFSGRQFSNSRSEMNVSTLELGDSALYLCASSSGTSGGQETQYFGPGTRLLVL.